These T cell receptor beta chains were read from a single sample in a study of T cell responses to AZD1222 COVID-19 vaccine. Clones were sequenced by immunoSEQ multiplex PCR, and TCRdb holds only the in-frame ones, with some missing. This sample has approximately 200,000 clones, with 94% found just once. The source material was peripheral blood, sampled on day 0 of AZD1222 vaccination. The receptors were sampled from an adult in good health. Each CDR3 is given with its conserved first and last residue.

>TRBV19|TRBJ2-3
CASSIGVPRGTDTQYF
>TRBV23-1|TRBJ1-5
CASTKGQGAGGNQPQHF
>TRBV7-2|TRBJ1-6
CASSFSYNSPLHF
>TRBV30|TRBJ1-6
CAWGRAGVSPLHF
>TRBV9|TRBJ2-2
CASTEAQGHGELFF
>TRBV5-4|TRBJ2-5
CASSLDGGYQETQYF
>TRBV7-8|TRBJ2-1
CASSSQTVYNEQFF
>TRBV28|TRBJ1-1
CASSLLRTAMNTEAFF
>TRBV5-1|TRBJ1-1
CASSFRTGNTEAFF
>TRBV10-3|TRBJ2-4
CAITGQGASENIQYF
>TRBV19|TRBJ1-1
CASSRQGPMNTEAFF
>TRBV19|TRBJ2-5
CASSRSGRGETQYF
>TRBV29-1|TRBJ2-7
CSVAPGQGSEQYF
>TRBV19|TRBJ2-7
CASSSGPDEQYF
>TRBV27|TRBJ1-5
CASSSRYSNQPQHF
>TRBV30|TRBJ1-5
CAWAALGDNSNQPQHF
>TRBV6-2/TRBV6-3|TRBJ1-1
CASSYSKAFTEAFF
>TRBV6-2/TRBV6-3|TRBJ1-2
CASSLDGRLWGYTF
>TRBV5-5|TRBJ1-6
CASSLAAGGSNSPLHF
>TRBV6-4|TRBJ1-1
CASSPGTGGTEAFF
>TRBV6-5|TRBJ2-7
CASSSMTSGNYEQYF
>TRBV5-1|TRBJ1-2
CASSLVLSGNGYTF
>TRBV7-8|TRBJ1-6
CASSFGGGGNSPLHF
>TRBV29-1|TRBJ1-1
CSVLREGTEAFF
>TRBV18|TRBJ2-5
CASSPGQGIKTQYF
>TRBV2|TRBJ2-2
CASREELANTGELFF
>TRBV19|TRBJ1-1
CASSIDSRNRGPEAFF
>TRBV10-3|TRBJ2-6
CAISESTSGLAGGGANVLTF
>TRBV24-1|TRBJ1-4
CAIRGPTNEKLFF
>TRBV27|TRBJ2-1
CASSPSGTATNEQFF
>TRBV2|TRBJ1-5
CASRTTGNQPQHF
>TRBV9|TRBJ2-2
CASTFGTDNTGELFF
>TRBV19|TRBJ1-1
CASSPAGGTYRNTEAFF
>TRBV29-1|TRBJ1-4
CSVGVWGGQTELFF
>TRBV19|TRBJ1-1
CASSLDKNTEAFF
>TRBV6-1|TRBJ2-1
CASSELAGAYNEQFF
>TRBV7-3|TRBJ1-2
CASSPGGVGGYTF
>TRBV30|TRBJ1-2
CAWNQGTGYGYTF
>TRBV7-9|TRBJ2-5
CASSLLVRGRETQYF
>TRBV28|TRBJ2-2
CASSAPGTESTGELFF
>TRBV15|TRBJ1-2
CATSLDSGLYGYTF
>TRBV27|TRBJ2-6
CASSFRWDGSGANVLTF
>TRBV7-5|TRBJ1-1
CARSSVRWTLGTEAFF
>TRBV28|TRBJ1-6
CASSLSYRGSWISSPLHF
>TRBV20-1|TRBJ2-7
CSARTGNEQYF
>TRBV7-2|TRBJ2-5
CASSLTSETQYF
>TRBV15|TRBJ1-2
CATSSGRGQGLNYGYTF